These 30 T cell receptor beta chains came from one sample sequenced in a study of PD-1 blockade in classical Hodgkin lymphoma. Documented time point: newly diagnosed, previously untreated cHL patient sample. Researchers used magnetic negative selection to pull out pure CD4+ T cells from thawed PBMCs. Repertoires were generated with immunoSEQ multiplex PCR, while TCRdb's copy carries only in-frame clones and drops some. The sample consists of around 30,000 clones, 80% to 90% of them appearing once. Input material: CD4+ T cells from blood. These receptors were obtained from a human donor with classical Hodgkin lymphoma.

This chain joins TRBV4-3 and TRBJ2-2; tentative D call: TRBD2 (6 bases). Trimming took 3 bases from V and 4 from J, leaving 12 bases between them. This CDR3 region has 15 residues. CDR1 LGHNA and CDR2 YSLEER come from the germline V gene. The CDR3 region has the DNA TGCGCCAGCAGCCAGATGTCCGGGGGCACCGGGGAGCTGTTTTTT. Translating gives CASSQMSGGTGELFF.

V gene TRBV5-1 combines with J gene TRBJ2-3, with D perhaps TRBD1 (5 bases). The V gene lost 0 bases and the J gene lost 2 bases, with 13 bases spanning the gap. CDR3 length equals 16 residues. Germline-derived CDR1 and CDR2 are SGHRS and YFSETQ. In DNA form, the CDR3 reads TGCGCCAGCAGCTTGGAAGGTCAGGGAAACACAGATACGCAGTATTTT. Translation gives CASSLEGQGNTDTQYF. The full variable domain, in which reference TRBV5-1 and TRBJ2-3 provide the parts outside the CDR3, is KAGVTQTPRYLIKTRGQQVTLSCSPISGHRSVSWYQQTPGQGLQFLFEYFSETQRNKGNFPGRFSGRQFSNSRSEMNVSTLELGDSALYLCASSLEGQGNTDTQYFGPGTRLTVL.

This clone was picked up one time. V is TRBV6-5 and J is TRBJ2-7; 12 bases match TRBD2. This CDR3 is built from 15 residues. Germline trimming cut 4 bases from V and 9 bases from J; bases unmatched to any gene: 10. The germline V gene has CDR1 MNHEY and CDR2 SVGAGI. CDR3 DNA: TGTGCCAGCAGTTCCCCGGGACTAGCGGGTCTTAGGCAGTACTTC. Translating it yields CASSSPGLAGLRQYF.

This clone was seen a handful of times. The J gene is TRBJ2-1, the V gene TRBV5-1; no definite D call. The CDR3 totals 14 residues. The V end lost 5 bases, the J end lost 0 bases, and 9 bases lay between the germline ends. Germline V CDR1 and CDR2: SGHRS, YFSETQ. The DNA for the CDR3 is TGCGCCAGCAGTAGAAGCAGCTCCTACAATGAGCAGTTCTTC. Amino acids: CASSRSSSYNEQFF.

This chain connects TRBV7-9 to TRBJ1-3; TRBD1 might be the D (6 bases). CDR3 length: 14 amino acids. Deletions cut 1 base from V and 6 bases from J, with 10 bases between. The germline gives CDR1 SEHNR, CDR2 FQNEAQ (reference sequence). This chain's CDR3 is CASSLGGQVNTIYF. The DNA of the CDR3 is TGTGCCAGCAGCTTAGGGGGACAAGTAAACACCATATATTTT.

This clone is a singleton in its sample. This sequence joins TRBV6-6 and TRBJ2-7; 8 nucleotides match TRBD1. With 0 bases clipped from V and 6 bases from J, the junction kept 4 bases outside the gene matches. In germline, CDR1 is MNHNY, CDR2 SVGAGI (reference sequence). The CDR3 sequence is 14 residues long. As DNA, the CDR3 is TGTGCCAGCAGTTACTCGACTGACAGGGGCGAGCAGTACTTC. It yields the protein CASSYSTDRGEQYF.

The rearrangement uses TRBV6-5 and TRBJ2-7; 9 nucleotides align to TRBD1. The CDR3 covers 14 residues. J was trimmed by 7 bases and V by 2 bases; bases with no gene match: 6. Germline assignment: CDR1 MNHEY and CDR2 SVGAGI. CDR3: CASSYGGTGREQYF. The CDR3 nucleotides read TGTGCCAGCAGTTACGGCGGGACAGGGAGGGAGCAGTACTTC.

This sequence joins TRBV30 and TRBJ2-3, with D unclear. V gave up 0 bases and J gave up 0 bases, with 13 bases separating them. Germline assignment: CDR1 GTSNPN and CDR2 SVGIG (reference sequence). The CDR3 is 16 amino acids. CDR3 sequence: CAWSVGQAPSTDTQYF. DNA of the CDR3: TGTGCCTGGAGTGTAGGCCAGGCTCCTAGCACAGATACGCAGTATTTT.

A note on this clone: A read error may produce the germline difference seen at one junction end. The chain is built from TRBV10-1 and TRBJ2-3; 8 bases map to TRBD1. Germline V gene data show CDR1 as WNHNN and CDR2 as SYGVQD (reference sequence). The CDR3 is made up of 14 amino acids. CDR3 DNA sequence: TGCGCCAGCAGTGCCGGGACAGGCACATATACGCAGTATTTT. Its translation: CASSAGTGTYTQYF.

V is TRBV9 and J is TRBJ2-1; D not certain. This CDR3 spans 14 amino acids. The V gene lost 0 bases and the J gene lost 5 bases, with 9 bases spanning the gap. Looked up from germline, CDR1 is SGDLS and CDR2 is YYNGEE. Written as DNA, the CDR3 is TGTGCCAGCAGCGTAGTGTCGGGCAACAATGAGCAGTTCTTC. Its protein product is CASSVVSGNNEQFF.

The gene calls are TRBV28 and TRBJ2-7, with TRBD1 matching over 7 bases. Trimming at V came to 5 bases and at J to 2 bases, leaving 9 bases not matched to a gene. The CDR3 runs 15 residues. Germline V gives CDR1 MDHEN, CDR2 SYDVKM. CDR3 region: CASSPPGQITYEQYF. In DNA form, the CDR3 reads TGTGCCAGCAGTCCGCCGGGACAGATAACCTACGAGCAGTACTTC.

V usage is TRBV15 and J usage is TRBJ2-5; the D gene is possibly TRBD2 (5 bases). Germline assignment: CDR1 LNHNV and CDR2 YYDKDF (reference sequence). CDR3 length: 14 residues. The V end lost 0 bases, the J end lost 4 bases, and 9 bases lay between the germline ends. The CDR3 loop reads CATSRDLRVETQYF. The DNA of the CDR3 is TGTGCCACCAGCAGAGATTTGAGGGTAGAGACCCAGTACTTC.

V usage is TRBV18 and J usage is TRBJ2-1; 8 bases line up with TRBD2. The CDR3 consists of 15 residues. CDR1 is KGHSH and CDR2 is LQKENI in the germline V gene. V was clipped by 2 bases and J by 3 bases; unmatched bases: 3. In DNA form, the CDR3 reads TGTGCCAGCTCACCAGGCCTAGCGGGCTACAATGAGCAGTTCTTC. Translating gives CASSPGLAGYNEQFF.

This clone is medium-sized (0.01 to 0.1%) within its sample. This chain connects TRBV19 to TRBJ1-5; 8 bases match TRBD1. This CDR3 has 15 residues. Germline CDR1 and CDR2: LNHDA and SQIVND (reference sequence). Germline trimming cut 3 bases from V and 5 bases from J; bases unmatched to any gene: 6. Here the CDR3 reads CASSIRGQGHQPQHF. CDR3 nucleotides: TGTGCCAGTAGTATCCGCGGACAGGGCCATCAGCCCCAGCATTTT.

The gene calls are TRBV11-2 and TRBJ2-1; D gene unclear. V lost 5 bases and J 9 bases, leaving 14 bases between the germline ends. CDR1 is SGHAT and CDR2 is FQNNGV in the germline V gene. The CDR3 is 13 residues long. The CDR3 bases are TGTGCCAGCAGCACCCCTACGGTCGGTGAGCAGTTCTTC. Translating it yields CASSTPTVGEQFF.

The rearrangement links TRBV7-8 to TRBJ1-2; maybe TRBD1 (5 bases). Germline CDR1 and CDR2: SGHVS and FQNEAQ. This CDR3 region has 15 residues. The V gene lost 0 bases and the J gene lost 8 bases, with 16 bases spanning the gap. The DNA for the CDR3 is TGTGCCAGCAGCTTAGCGTTGGGGCGTAAGTCGGGCTACACCTTC. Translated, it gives CASSLALGRKSGYTF.

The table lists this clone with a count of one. This CDR3 is CASSYQQGGDTEAFF. Written as DNA, the CDR3 is TGTGCCAGCAGTTACCAACAGGGCGGGGACACTGAAGCTTTCTTT. This chain connects TRBV6-6 to TRBJ1-1; D might be TRBD1 (6 bases). CDR1 is MNHNY, CDR2 SVGAGI, per germline (reference sequence). The CDR3 is 15 amino acids. The V end was cut by 2 bases, the J end by 3 bases, with 13 bases between.

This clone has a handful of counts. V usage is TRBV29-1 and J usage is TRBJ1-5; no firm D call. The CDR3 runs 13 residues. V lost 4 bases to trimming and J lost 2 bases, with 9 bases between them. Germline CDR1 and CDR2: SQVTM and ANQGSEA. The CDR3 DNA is TGCAGCGTTGCGGGGTGGGGCAATCAGCCCCAGCATTTT. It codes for CSVAGWGNQPQHF.

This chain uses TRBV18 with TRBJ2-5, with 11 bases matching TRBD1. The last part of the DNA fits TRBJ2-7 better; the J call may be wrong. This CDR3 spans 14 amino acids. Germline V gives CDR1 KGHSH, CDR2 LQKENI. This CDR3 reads CASSSGTGGYEQYF. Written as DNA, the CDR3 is TGTGCCAGCTCATCCGGGACAGGGGGCTACGAGCAGTACTTC.

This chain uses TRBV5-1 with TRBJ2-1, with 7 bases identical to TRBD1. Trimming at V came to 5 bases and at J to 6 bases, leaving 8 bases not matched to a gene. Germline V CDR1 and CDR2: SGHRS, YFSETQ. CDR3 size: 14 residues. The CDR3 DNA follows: TGCGCCAGCAGACTCGGACAGGTCATCAATGAGCAGTTCTTC. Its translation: CASRLGQVINEQFF.

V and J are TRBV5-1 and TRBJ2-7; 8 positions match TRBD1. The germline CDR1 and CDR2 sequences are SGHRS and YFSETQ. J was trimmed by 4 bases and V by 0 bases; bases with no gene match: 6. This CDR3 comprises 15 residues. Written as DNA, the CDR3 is TGCGCCAGCAGCTTGGGGCAGGGGGCGCGTTACGAGCAGTACTTC. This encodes CASSLGQGARYEQYF.

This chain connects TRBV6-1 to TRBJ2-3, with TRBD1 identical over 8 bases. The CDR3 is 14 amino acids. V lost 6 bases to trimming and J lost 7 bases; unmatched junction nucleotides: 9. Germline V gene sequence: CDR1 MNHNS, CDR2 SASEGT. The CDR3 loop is CASSRDRRSHTQYF. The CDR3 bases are TGTGCCAGCAGCCGGGACAGGCGTTCTCATACGCAGTATTTT.

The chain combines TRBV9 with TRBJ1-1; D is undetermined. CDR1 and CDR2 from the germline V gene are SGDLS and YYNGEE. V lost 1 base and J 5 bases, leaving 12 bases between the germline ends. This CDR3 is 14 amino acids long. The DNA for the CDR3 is TGTGCCAGCAGCGTAACTACCCCAGCGACTGAAGCTTTCTTT. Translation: CASSVTTPATEAFF.

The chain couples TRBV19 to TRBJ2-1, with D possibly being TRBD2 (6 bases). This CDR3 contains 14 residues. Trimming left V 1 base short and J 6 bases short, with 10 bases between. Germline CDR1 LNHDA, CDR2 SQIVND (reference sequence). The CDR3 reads CASSIARLVNEQFF. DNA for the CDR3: TGTGCCAGTAGTATAGCTCGACTAGTCAATGAGCAGTTCTTC.

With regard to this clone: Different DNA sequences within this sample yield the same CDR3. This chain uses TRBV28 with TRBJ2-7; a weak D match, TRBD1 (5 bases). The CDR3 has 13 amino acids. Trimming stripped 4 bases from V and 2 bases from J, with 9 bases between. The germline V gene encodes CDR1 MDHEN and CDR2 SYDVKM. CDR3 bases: TGTGCCAGCAGTTCTCAGGGTCCCTACGAGCAGTACTTC. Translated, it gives CASSSQGPYEQYF.

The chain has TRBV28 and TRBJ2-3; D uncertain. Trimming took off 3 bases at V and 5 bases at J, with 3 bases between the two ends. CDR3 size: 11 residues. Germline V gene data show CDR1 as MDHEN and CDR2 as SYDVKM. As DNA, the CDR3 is TGTGCCAGCAGTTTCGGAGATACGCAGTATTTT. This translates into CASSFGDTQYF.

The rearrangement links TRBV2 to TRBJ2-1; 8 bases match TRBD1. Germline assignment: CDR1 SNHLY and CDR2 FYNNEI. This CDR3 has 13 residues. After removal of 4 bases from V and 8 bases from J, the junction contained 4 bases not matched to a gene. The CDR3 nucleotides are TGTGCCAGCAGTGTGGCAGGGGGCGATGAGCAGTTCTTC. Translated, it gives CASSVAGGDEQFF.

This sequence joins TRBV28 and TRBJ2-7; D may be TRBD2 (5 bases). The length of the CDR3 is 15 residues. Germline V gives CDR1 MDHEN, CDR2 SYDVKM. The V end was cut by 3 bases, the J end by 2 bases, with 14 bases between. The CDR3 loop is CASSFISGGTYEQYF. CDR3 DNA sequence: TGTGCCAGCAGTTTTATTTCAGGAGGAACCTACGAGCAGTACTTC.

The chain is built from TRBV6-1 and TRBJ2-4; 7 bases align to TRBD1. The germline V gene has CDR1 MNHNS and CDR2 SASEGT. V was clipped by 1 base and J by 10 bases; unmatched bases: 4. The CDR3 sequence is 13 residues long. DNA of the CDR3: TGTGCCAGCAGTGAAGTGGACAGGTTTATTCAGTACTTC. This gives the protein CASSEVDRFIQYF.

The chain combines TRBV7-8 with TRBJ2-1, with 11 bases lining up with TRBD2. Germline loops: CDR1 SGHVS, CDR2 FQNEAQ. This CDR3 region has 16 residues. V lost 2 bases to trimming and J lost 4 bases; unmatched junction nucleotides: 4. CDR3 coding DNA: TGTGCCAGCAGCTTAATATGGACTAGCGGGTACAATGAGCAGTTCTTC. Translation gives CASSLIWTSGYNEQFF.